This T cell receptor beta chain emerged from a study of beta chain features in type 1 diabetes. Whole-study findings and limits: Still unanswered here is whether HLA type influences TCRB rearrangement.

Deletions cut 4 bases from V and 2 bases from J, with 6 bases between. CDR3 size: 13 residues. Germline V gene lookup returns CDR1 MNHEY and CDR2 SVGAGI. Expressed TCRB transcripts were sequenced because the entire RNA isolate underwent reverse transcription. There were about 3.6 million reads on average in the naive, central memory and regulatory T cell samples. Method: immunoSEQ multiplex PCR; TCRdb's copy keeps in-frame clones and lacks some. The table has nearly 350,000 clones, 8% seen once. Of note for this clone: Its antigen is still unknown.

The clonotype originates from a woman aged 18 to 35 in good health. The sequencing input was central memory CD4+ T cells from blood. The chain links TRBV6-5 to TRBJ1-5, with no clear D. The DNA for the CDR3 is TGTGCCAGCAGTTCACAGCGCAATCAGCCCCAGCATTTT. This gives the protein CASSSQRNQPQHF.